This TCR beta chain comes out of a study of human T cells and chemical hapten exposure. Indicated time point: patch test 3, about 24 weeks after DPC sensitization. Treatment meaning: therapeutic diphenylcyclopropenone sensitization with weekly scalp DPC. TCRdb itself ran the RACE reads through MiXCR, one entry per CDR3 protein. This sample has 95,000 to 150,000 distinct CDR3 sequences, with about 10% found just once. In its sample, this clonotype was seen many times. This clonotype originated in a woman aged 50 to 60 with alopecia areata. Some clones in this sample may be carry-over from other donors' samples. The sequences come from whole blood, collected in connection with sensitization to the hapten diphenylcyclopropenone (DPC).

CDR3 sequence reads: CASSGGSVYEQYF. CDR3 nucleotides: TGTGCCAGCAGCGGGGGGTCGGTCTACGAGCAGTACTTC. The rearrangement joins TRBV6-5 to TRBJ2-7, with TRBD2 matching 7 bases. This CDR3 has 13 residues. V trimming: 6 bases; J trimming: 3 bases; junction bases outside the gene matches: 5. The V gene's germline CDR1 is MNHEY and CDR2 SVGAGI.